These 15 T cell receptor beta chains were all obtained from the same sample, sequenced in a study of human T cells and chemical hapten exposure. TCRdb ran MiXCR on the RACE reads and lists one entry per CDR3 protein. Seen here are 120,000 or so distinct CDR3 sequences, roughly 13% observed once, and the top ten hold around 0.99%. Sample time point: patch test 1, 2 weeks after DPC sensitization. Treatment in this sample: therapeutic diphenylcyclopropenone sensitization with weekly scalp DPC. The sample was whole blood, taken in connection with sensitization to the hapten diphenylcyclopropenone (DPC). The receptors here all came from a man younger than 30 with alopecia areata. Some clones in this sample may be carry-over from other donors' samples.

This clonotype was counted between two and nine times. The CDR3 region is CASSLNGV. Written as DNA, the CDR3 is TGTGCCAGCAGTTTAAACGGCGTC. The chain uses TRBV6-2 or TRBV6-3 and TRBJ2-7, with no clear D. CDR1 MNHEY and CDR2 SVGEGT come from the germline V gene. The CDR3 covers 8 residues.

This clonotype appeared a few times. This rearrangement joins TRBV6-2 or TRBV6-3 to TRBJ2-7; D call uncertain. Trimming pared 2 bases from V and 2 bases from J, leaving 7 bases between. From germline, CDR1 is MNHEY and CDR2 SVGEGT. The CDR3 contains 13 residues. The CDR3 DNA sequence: TGTGCCAGCAGTTACCTCATCCCCTACGAGCAGTACTTC. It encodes CASSYLIPYEQYF.

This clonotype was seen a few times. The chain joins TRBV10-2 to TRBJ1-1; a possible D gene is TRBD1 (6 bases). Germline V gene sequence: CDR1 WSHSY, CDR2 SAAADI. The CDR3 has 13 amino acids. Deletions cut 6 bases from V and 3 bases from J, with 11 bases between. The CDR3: CASSRDTYTEAFF. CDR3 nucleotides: TGCGCCAGCAGCCGGGACACCTACACTGAAGCTTTCTTT.

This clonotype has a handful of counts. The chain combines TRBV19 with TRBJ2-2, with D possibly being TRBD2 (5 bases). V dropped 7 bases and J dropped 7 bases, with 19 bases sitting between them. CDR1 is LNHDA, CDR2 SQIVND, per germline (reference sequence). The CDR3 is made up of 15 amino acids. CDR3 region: CASTGLASVGGELFF. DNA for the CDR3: TGTGCCAGTACGGGCCTAGCTTCAGTGGGCGGGGAGCTGTTTTTT.

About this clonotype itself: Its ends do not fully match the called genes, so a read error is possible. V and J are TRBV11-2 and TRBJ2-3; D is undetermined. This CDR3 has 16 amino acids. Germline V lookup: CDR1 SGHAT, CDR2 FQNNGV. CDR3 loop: CVSSLGRNPSTDTQYF. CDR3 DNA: TGTGTCAGCAGCTTAGGGCGCAACCCTAGCACAGATACGCAGTATTTT.

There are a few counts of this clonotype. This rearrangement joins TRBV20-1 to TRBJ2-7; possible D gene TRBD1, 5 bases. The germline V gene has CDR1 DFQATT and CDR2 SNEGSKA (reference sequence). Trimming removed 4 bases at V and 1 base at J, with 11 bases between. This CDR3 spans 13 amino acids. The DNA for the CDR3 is TGCAGTGCTATTCGACAGAGGTCCTACGAGCAGTACTTC. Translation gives CSAIRQRSYEQYF.

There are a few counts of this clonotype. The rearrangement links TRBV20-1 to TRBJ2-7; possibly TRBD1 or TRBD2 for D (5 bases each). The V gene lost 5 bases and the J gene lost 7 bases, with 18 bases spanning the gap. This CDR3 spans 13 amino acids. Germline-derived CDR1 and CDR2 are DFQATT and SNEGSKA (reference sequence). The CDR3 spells CSALKPGSWEQYF. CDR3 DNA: TGCAGTGCTTTGAAACCAGGGAGCTGGGAGCAGTACTTC.

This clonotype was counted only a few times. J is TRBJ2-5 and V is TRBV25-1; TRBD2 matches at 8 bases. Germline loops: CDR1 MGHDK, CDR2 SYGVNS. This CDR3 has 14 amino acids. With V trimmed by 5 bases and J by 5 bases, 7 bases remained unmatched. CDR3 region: CASSLSGEVETQYF. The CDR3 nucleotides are TGTGCCAGCAGTCTTAGCGGGGAGGTGGAGACCCAGTACTTC.

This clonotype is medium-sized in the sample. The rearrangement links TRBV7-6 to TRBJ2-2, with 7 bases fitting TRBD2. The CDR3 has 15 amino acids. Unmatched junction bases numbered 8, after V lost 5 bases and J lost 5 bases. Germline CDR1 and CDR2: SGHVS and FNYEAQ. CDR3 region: CASSADPAGTGELFF. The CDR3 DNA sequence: TGTGCCAGCAGCGCTGATCCAGCGGGGACCGGGGAGCTGTTTTTT.

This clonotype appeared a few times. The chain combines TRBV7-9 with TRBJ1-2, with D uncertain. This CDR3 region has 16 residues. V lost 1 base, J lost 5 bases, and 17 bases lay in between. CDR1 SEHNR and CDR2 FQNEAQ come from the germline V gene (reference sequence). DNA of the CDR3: TGTGCCAGCAGCTTAGAGGCATTGGCAGTCGGATATGGCTACACCTTC. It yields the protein CASSLEALAVGYGYTF.

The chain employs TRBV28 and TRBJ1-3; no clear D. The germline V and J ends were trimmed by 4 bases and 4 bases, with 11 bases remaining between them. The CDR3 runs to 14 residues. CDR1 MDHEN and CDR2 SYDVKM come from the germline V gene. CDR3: CASSSHDRGNTIYF. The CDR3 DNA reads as TGTGCCAGCAGTTCCCACGATCGGGGAAACACCATATATTTT.

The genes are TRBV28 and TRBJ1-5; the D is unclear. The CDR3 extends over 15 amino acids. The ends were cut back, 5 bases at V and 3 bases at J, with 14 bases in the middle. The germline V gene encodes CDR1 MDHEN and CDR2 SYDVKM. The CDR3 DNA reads TGTGCCAGCAGTCCGACTATGCCCACCAATCAGCCCCAGCATTTT. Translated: CASSPTMPTNQPQHF.

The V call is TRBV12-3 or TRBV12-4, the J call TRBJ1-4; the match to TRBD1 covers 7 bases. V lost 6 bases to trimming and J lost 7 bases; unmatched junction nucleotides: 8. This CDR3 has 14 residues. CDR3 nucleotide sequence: TGTGCCAGCAGGCAAGGGGGCCTGAGTGAAAAACTGTTTTTT. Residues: CASRQGGLSEKLFF.

The CDR3 nucleotides are TGCAGCGCCCGGACAGGGAATACCCACGAGCAGTACTTC. It encodes CSARTGNTHEQYF. The chain is built from TRBV29-1 and TRBJ2-7; the match to TRBD1 covers 8 bases. The CDR3 has 13 residues. Germline V gene sequence: CDR1 SQVTM, CDR2 ANQGSEA. Trimming at V came to 7 bases and at J to 5 bases, leaving 10 bases not matched to a gene.

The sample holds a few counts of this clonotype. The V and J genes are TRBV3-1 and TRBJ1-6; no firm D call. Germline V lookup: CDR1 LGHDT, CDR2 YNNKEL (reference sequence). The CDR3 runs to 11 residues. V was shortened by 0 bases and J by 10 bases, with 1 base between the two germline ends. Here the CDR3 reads CASSQESPLHF. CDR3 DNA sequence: TGTGCCAGCAGCCAAGAGTCACCCCTCCACTTT.